The TCR beta chain under discussion was sequenced for a study of blood T cell repertoires in COVID-19 (TCRdb year 2020). Context from the whole study: Samples from collaborators originated in the United States, Italy and Spain and spanned both the acute and convalescent phases of COVID-19. Subjects who had been exposed to COVID-19, were actively infected with it, or had recovered from it provided the deeply sampled blood TCRbeta repertoires that made up the dataset. The material from the prospective study consisted of cDNA or gDNA derived from T cells, B-cell-depleted T cells, or PBMCs. Where available, HLA class I and class II types were obtained from metadata supplied by the sample provider rather than from assay-based typing. Samples came from the ongoing ImmuneRACE study (first 160 participants) plus 1,254 subjects from 6 global collaborators. Nearly every sample came with metadata listing a de-identified subject ID, COVID-19 status, age in years and sex. The repertoires were released in a freely available public database intended as a resource for research on the immune response to SARS-CoV-2.

TCRbeta CDR3 regions were amplified from genomic DNA using the immunoSEQ Assay, a bias-controlled multiplex PCR. On the study's bioinformatics: Within the assay, amplification of reference gene primers was used to estimate how many nucleated cells each sample contained. To quantify the absolute abundance of each unique TCRbeta CDR3 rearrangement, sequence reads were collapsed and filtered. For each sample, productive Simpson clonality was calculated as the square root of Simpson's diversity index over productive rearrangements. The table was pulled from immuneACCESS by TCRdb, which kept in-frame rearrangements only. Such tables lose some clones; where checked, under half of the loss comes from unresolved V genes, and the rest has no known cause. The V and J calls and clone size are taken from that table; D and trimming were inferred from the DNA. The sample yields roughly 80,000 clones; about 88% were counted once. The ten most abundant clones make up roughly 9.1% of the sample.

The CDR3 contains 16 residues, cysteine and phenylalanine counted. Only the CDR3 part of the read is kept: 48 bases, read in frame from the first base. CDR1 MGHRA and CDR2 YSYEKL are derived from the germline V gene. From V the trimming removes 0 bases and from J it removes 0 bases, while the gene matches leave 4 bases of the junction unaccounted for. The collaborating institutions used their own protocols to collect whole blood in K2EDTA tubes. For TCRbeta analysis, collaborators shipped samples as frozen whole blood, isolated PBMCs, or DNA extracted from either of those sample types. With respect to this clone: Its antigen specificity is not known. No much larger clonotype is one base removed from it; base qualities were not supplied.

Paper-wide results and their limitations: How much clinical and demographic metadata was included differed by source and by participant, and the metadata was provided uncurated.

Recombination joined TRBV4-1 with TRBJ2-7; the central 8 bases match TRBD2. This clonotype was sampled from a human donor in a cohort sampled during active COVID-19. Sequenced material: peripheral blood. The CDR3 amino acid sequence is: CASSQDPSGSSYEQYF. The DNA reads TGCGCCAGCAGCCAAGATCCCAGCGGGAGCTCCTACGAGCAGTACTTC.